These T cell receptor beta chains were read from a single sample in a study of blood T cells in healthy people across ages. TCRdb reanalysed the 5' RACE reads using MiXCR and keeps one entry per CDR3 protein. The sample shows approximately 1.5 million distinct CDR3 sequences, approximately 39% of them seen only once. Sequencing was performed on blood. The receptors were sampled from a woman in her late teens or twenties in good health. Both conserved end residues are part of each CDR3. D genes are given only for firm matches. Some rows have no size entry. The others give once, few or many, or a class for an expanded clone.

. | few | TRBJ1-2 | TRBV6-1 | TGTGCCAGCAGTAATCAGGGGTCCGGCTACACCTTC | CASSNQGSGYTF
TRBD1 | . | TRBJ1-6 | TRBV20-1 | TGCAGTGCAAGGGACAGGGCAGGCTCACCCCTCCACTTT | CSARDRAGSPLHF
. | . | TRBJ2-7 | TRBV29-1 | TGCAGCGTTTTTGGGACGTCGGGGGCCTCTTCTTACGAGCAGTACTTC | CSVFGTSGASSYEQYF
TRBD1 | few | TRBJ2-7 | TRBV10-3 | TGTGCCATCAGTGAGTTTGACAGGGGGCACGACGAGCAGTACTTC | CAISEFDRGHDEQYF
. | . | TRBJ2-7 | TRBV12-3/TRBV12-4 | TGTGCCAGCAGTTTTGGCGGGGTGAACTACGAGCAGTACTTC | CASSFGGVNYEQYF
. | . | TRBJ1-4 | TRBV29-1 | TGCAGCGTCCAGAAGGTCGCAGGGTTAGGAGAAAAACTGTTTTTT | CSVQKVAGLGEKLFF
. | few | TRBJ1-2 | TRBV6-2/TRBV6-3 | TGTGCCAGCAGTCTTGACAGGCCACGAGGCTACACCTTC | CASSLDRPRGYTF
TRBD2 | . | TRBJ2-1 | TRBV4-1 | TGCGCCACTTCGCTAGCGGGGGGGCACACCGCCCCCGATGAGCAGTTCTTC | CATSLAGGHTAPDEQFF
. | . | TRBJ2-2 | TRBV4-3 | TGCGCCAGCCCGGGACCGACTTTGGCCGGGGAGCTGTTTTTT | CASPGPTLAGELFF
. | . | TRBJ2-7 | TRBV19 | TGTGCCAGTAGTATAGGACACCAAATTCCGTACGAGCAGTACTTC | CASSIGHQIPYEQYF
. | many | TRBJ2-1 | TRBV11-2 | TGTGCCAGCAGCTTAAGGAACTACAATGAGCAGTTCTTC | CASSLRNYNEQFF
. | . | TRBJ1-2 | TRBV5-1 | TGCGCCAGCAGCTTGATGAACCAGCTCGACTATGGCTACACCTTC | CASSLMNQLDYGYTF